This TCR beta chain appears in the sequencing data of a study of circulating CD8 cells and anti-PD-1 response in melanoma. Points from the study as a whole: Most experiments lacked replicates. Clonotype sharing was highest between DPOS and TIGIT subsets. Diversity ranked highest in DNEG and lowest in TIGIT subsets.

By its share, this clonotype is medium-sized. Its antigen is still unknown. Using 15 ng of total RNA, TCR libraries were made with the QIAseq Immune Repertoire TCR panel. TCRdb ran MiXCR on the reads and lists one entry per CDR3 protein. The repertoire holds 1,500 to 2,000 distinct CDR3 sequences, with roughly 6.8% as singletons. From live CD3+CD8+TCRalphabeta+ cells, four PD-1 and/or TIGIT subsets were sorted. This CDR3 comprises 14 residues. V was clipped by 9 bases and J by 3 bases; unmatched bases: 6. Looked up from germline, CDR1 is KGHDR and CDR2 is SFDVKD. The sequence derives from a human donor with melanoma. Sequenced here: CD8+ T cells from PBMCs, sampled at baseline or after one month of anti-PD-1 therapy (not recorded which). The chain combines TRBV24-1 with TRBJ2-5; 10 bases map to TRBD2. In DNA, the CDR3 is TGTGCCACCGGGCCTAGCGGGGGAGAAGAGACCCAGTACTTC. Encoded protein: CATGPSGGEETQYF.